The clone carrying this TCR beta chain came up a few times. What it recognizes is unknown. This sample was taken from a study of CD8 T cells in ankylosing spondylitis. Notes on the study in general: Earlier authors reported some of these motif variants in reactive arthritis synovial fluid and blood. What appeared characteristic of ankylosing spondylitis blood was a TCR beta motif of under 10 highly homologous variants.

CDR1 and CDR2 from the germline V gene are MNHEY and SVGAGI. This CDR3 is built from 14 residues. V shed 6 bases and J shed 5 bases, with 13 bases lying between them. TCRdb analysed the 5' RACE reads with MiXCR anew, one entry per CDR3 protein. The top ten clones hold about 0.5% of a sample with hundreds of thousands of distinct CDR3 sequences, roughly 10% of them seen once. Sequencing input: blood, either unsorted or a sorted T cell fraction (not recorded which). The V call is TRBV6-5, the J call TRBJ1-4; TRBD1 is a possible D gene (5 bases). The sequence was collected from a male donor with ankylosing spondylitis. The DNA of the CDR3 is TGTGCCAGCAGAACTCGGGGCCTCAATGAAAAACTGTTTTTT. Its translation is CASRTRGLNEKLFF.